This TCR beta chain was retrieved from a study of graft-versus-host responses after intestinal transplantation. Germline V lookup: CDR1 SNHLY, CDR2 FYNNEI. Trimming left V 7 bases short and J 3 bases short, with 19 bases between. CDR3 size: 15 residues. Points from the study as a whole: In recipient marrow, GvH clones were found, and some appeared first in ileum or blood.

On this clone: Antigen: not known.

The repertoire was sequenced with immunoSEQ multiplex PCR; TCRdb's copy has only in-frame clones and lacks some. The data show about 90,000 clones, 85% to 95% seen once. The chain uses TRBV2 and TRBJ2-7, with a tentative D call TRBD2 (5 bases). This specimen consisted of unstimulated CD4+ T cells sorted from spleen or lymph node cells, obtained before transplant. The TCR originated in a human donor who was the organ donor for an intestinal transplant. The CDR3 nucleotides read TGTGCCAGCACCTCCGGGGTTGGTTCAGACTACGAGCAGTACTTC. Encoded protein: CASTSGVGSDYEQYF.